These T cell receptor beta chains were read from a single sample in a study of early T cells in non-severe SARS-CoV-2 infection. TCRdb called the 5' RACE reads again in MiXCR, with one record for every CDR3 protein. The repertoire has roughly 120,000 distinct CDR3 sequences, 10% to 15% of them found once; the top ten carry 3% to 4.5%. This material consisted of whole blood, taken at baseline. The receptors derive from an adult who was a healthcare worker with PCR-confirmed SARS-CoV-2 infection or an uninfected control (not recorded which). Each CDR3 is given with its conserved first and last residue. D genes are given only for firm matches. The size of a clone is reported for some rows only, either as once, few or many, or as a class for expanded clones.

abundance,d_gene,v_gene,j_gene,CDR3aa,CDR3nt
few,-,TRBV7-3,TRBJ1-6,CASSLNPGAASPLHF,TGTGCCAGCAGCTTAAATCCGGGGGCGGCATCACCCCTCCACTTT
few,TRBD2,TRBV7-9,TRBJ2-2,CASSLGTSGGRATGELFF,TGTGCCAGCAGCCTCGGGACTAGCGGGGGGCGTGCCACCGGGGAGCTGTTTTTT
few,TRBD1,TRBV4-2,TRBJ2-3,CASSQTGTGLTDTQYF,TGTGCCAGCAGCCAAACCGGGACAGGGTTGACAGATACGCAGTATTTT
-,-,TRBV5-6,TRBJ1-5,CASSATHGTYNQPQHF,TGTGCCAGCAGCGCAACACACGGGACCTACAATCAGCCCCAGCATTTT
many,-,TRBV7-9,TRBJ1-1,CASSSITRAVGTEAFF,TGTGCCAGCAGCTCAATAACCAGGGCCGTAGGCACTGAAGCTTTCTTT
many,-,TRBV20-1,TRBJ1-6,CSARDSERSYNSPLHF,TGCAGTGCTAGAGATTCGGAACGCTCCTATAATTCACCCCTCCACTTT
many,-,TRBV28,TRBJ1-4,CASSYAVADSNEKLFF,TGTGCCAGCAGTTATGCCGTGGCGGATTCGAATGAAAAACTGTTTTTT
few,TRBD1,TRBV5-1,TRBJ1-6,CASSSQGQAHNSPLHF,TGCGCCAGCAGCTCGCAGGGACAGGCGCATAATTCACCCCTCCACTTT
-,-,TRBV2,TRBJ2-7,CASRETGLPSYEQYF,TGTGCCAGCAGGGAGACAGGATTGCCTTCCTACGAGCAGTACTTC
-,TRBD2,TRBV9,TRBJ2-1,CASSASGRTIDNEQFF,TGTGCCAGCAGCGCTAGCGGGAGGACTATAGACAATGAGCAGTTCTTC
few,TRBD1,TRBV5-1,TRBJ1-1,CASSLVGGGNTEAFF,TGCGCCAGCAGCTTGGTTGGAGGGGGCAACACTGAAGCTTTCTTT
many,-,TRBV12-3/TRBV12-4,TRBJ1-2,CASSFDRDYGYTF,TGTGCCAGCAGTTTTGACCGGGACTATGGCTACACCTTC
few,TRBD2,TRBV29-1,TRBJ2-1,CSGSIAGLGQFF,TGCAGCGGCTCCATAGCGGGGCTGGGGCAGTTCTTC
few,TRBD1,TRBV24-1,TRBJ2-2,CATSDSGAGGYTGELFF,TGTGCCACCAGTGATTCCGGAGCAGGGGGCTACACCGGGGAGCTGTTTTTT
-,TRBD2,TRBV28,TRBJ2-7,CASRGSSGRYFYEQYF,TGTGCCAGCAGAGGCTCTAGCGGGAGGTATTTCTACGAGCAGTACTTC
few,TRBD2,TRBV20-1,TRBJ2-5,CSANLAGGRETQYF,TGCAGTGCCAATCTAGCGGGGGGGCGAGAGACCCAGTACTTC
few,-,TRBV29-1,TRBJ2-1,CSVDSAYNEQFF,TGCAGCGTGGATTCGGCCTACAATGAGCAGTTCTTC